The source of this TCR beta chain is a study of sequential checkpoint blockade in melanoma. Study overall: First-line arms were nivolumab then ipilimumab, or the reverse, randomized 1:1. Each arm's sequence ended with maintenance nivolumab.

Treatment in this sample: randomized to nivolumab then ipilimumab (arm A) or the reverse (arm B). Sequencing was performed with immunoSEQ multiplex PCR; in TCRdb, only in-frame clones are kept and a portion is missing. The data show 2,500 to 3,000 clones, around 21% seen once. This clone was detected ten times or more. Sequenced here: tumor tissue (inferred from file names), sampled from a patient given nivolumab and ipilimumab in sequence. The clonotype was recovered from a human donor with melanoma.

The CDR3 nucleotides read TGTGCCAGCAGGTCACGTGTCAGGGGGACTCAGCCCCAGCATTTT. This translates into CASRSRVRGTQPQHF. The chain combines TRBV9 with TRBJ1-5, with 7 nucleotides matching TRBD1. V shed 5 bases and J 6 bases; nucleotides not matched to a gene: 11. The CDR3 length is 15 residues. Germline CDR1 and CDR2: SGDLS and YYNGEE.